These T cell receptor beta chains were read from a single sample in a study of blood T cell repertoires in COVID-19. This table comes from immunoSEQ multiplex PCR, and its TCRdb copy is limited to in-frame clones, with some not included. Of fewer than 130,000 clones in the sample, around nine tenths were seen once. The specimen was peripheral blood. The source is a human donor in a cohort sampled during active COVID-19. Both conserved end residues are part of each CDR3. D genes are given only for firm matches. Clone sizes are given selectively: once, few, many, or a class where the clone is expanded.

V: TRBV30; size: -; J: TRBJ1-1; D: TRBD1; CDR3: CAWTPHGQGGTEAFF; DNA: TGTGCCTGGACTCCTCACGGACAGGGAGGCACTGAAGCTTTCTTT
V: TRBV27; size: -; J: TRBJ1-3; D: TRBD1; CDR3: CASSPGQAHSGNTIYF; DNA: TGTGCCAGCAGTCCGGGACAGGCTCACTCTGGAAACACCATATATTTT
V: TRBV5-1; size: -; J: TRBJ2-2; D: TRBD1; CDR3: CASGQGNVAGELFF; DNA: TGCGCCAGCGGACAGGGTAATGTGGCCGGGGAGCTGTTTTTT
V: TRBV24-1; size: -; J: TRBJ2-3; D: -; CDR3: CATSEDSYTQYF; DNA: TGTGCCACCAGTGAAGACTCATATACGCAGTATTTT
V: TRBV6-5; size: -; J: TRBJ1-3; D: -; CDR3: CASRADTISGNTIYF; DNA: TGTGCCAGCAGGGCGGACACGATCTCTGGAAACACCATATATTTT
V: TRBV18; size: -; J: TRBJ1-1; D: TRBD1; CDR3: CASSPPGQQNTEAFF; DNA: TGTGCCAGCTCACCACCGGGACAGCAGAACACTGAAGCTTTCTTT
V: TRBV5-4; size: -; J: TRBJ2-7; D: -; CDR3: CASSLFRGAESYEQYF; DNA: TGTGCCAGCAGCTTGTTTCGGGGGGCGGAATCCTACGAGCAGTACTTC
V: TRBV4-3; size: -; J: TRBJ2-1; D: TRBD2; CDR3: CASSTRTRSSYNEQFF; DNA: TGCGCCAGCAGCACCCGGACTAGGAGCTCCTACAATGAGCAGTTCTTC
V: TRBV7-6; size: once; J: TRBJ2-3; D: TRBD2; CDR3: CASSLGLSGTDTQYF; DNA: TGTGCCAGCAGCTTAGGGCTTAGCGGGACAGATACGCAGTATTTT
V: TRBV28; size: -; J: TRBJ2-1; D: -; CDR3: CASSRAPLDEQFF; DNA: TGTGCCAGCAGTCGTGCCCCTCTAGATGAGCAGTTCTTC
V: TRBV5-4; size: -; J: TRBJ1-1; D: -; CDR3: CASSFWGGAVAFF; DNA: TGTGCCAGCAGCTTTTGGGGAGGGGCGGTAGCTTTCTTT
V: TRBV4-3; size: -; J: TRBJ1-2; D: -; CDR3: CASSQERQTLYGYTF; DNA: TGCGCCAGCAGCCAAGAACGACAGACCCTCTATGGCTACACCTTC
V: TRBV7-9; size: -; J: TRBJ1-2; D: -; CDR3: CASSPTFDTYGYTF; DNA: TGTGCCAGCAGCCCAACCTTCGACACCTATGGCTACACCTTC
V: TRBV19; size: few; J: TRBJ2-7; D: TRBD2; CDR3: CASSIDSGRRSYEQYF; DNA: TGTGCCAGTAGTATAGATAGCGGGAGACGATCCTACGAGCAGTACTTC
V: TRBV5-4; size: once; J: TRBJ2-3; D: TRBD2; CDR3: CASSFPGTSSASSTDTQYF; DNA: TGTGCCAGCAGCTTCCCCGGGACTAGCTCCGCTTCTAGCACAGATACGCAGTATTTT
V: TRBV18; size: -; J: TRBJ1-6; D: -; CDR3: CASSPTTVSYNSPLHF; DNA: TGTGCCAGCTCACCAACAACAGTTTCGTATAATTCACCCCTCCACTTT
V: TRBV5-5; size: -; J: TRBJ2-1; D: -; CDR3: CASSFEGQTYNEQFF; DNA: TGTGCCAGCAGCTTTGAAGGACAGACCTACAATGAGCAGTTCTTC
V: TRBV18; size: few; J: TRBJ2-4; D: -; CDR3: CASSQDYTSNIQYF; DNA: TGTGCCAGCTCACAGGACTATACCTCGAACATTCAGTACTTC
V: TRBV9; size: once; J: TRBJ1-3; D: -; CDR3: CASSVAGSGSGNTIYF; DNA: TGTGCCAGCAGCGTAGCGGGGTCCGGCTCTGGAAACACCATATATTTT